This TCR beta chain is drawn from a study of blood T cell repertoires in COVID-19. At the level of the study: Spain, Italy and the United States supplied samples that represented acute and convalescent COVID-19. PBMCs, B-cell-depleted T cells, or T cells provided the cDNA or gDNA that made up the material.

This clone has a handful of counts. The V gene's germline CDR1 is DFQATT and CDR2 SNEGSKA (reference sequence). The V gene lost 3 bases and the J gene lost 6 bases, with 9 bases spanning the gap. The CDR3 sequence is 12 residues long. Measured with immunoSEQ multiplex PCR; TCRdb has only the in-frame clones, and not every one. The table shows around 99,000 clones, with roughly 80% occurring only once. What was sequenced was peripheral blood. The chain is built from TRBV20-1 and TRBJ1-5, with a tentative D call TRBD1 (5 bases). This receptor was taken from a man aged 50-59 years who had recovered from COVID-19. This CDR3 is CSASSGGQPQHF. The CDR3 bases are TGCAGTGCTAGTTCCGGGGGTCAGCCCCAGCATTTT.